This T cell receptor beta chain was identified during a study of vaccination and CD4 T cells after COVID-19. Treatment noted: roughly 10-day PBMC culture with coronavirus spike peptide pools or control peptides (ViraFEST assay). ViraFEST relied on peptide pools to expand antigen-specific T cells; the TCRs were sequenced afterward. Per the germline V gene, CDR1 is MNHEY and CDR2 is SVGEGT. The CDR3 sequence is 13 residues long. The ends were cut back, 6 bases at V and 4 bases at J, with 12 bases in the middle. With respect to this clonotype: What it binds is unknown.

An Oncomine TCR Beta short-read assay was used to sequence the DNA from cultured CD4+ T cells. TCRdb re-derived calls from the PCR reads in MiXCR, one entry per CDR3 protein. The profile covers 21,000 or so distinct CDR3 sequences, with approximately 50% appearing a single time and over 3.5% taken by the ten largest. V usage is TRBV6-2 or TRBV6-3 and J usage is TRBJ1-2; D gene uncertain. This TCR was recovered from a human donor who had recovered from COVID-19. Sequencing was performed on CD4+ T cells from blood, cultured in vitro. The CDR3 loop reads CASRPVPLYGYTF. DNA of the CDR3: TGTGCCAGCAGACCCGTCCCCCTCTATGGCTACACCTTC.